The next 21 T cell receptor beta chains were all read from a single sample in a study of T cells in Graves' hyperthyroidism and ophthalmopathy. TCR beta CDR3 sequences were amplified from RNA transcripts. Researchers ran a first-round RT-PCR on the TCR CDR3 using the HTBI primer set. TCRdb ran MiXCR on the multiplex PCR reads and lists one entry per CDR3 protein. The sample shows about 400,000 distinct CDR3 sequences, 14% to 15% of them seen only once. The sample taken for sequencing was blood. The origin of the receptors is a woman aged 25-40 years with Graves' hyperthyroidism.

The rearrangement links TRBV9 to TRBJ2-1; D uncertain. The CDR3 is 12 amino acids. V was cut by 2 bases and J by 6 bases, with 6 bases left in between. Germline lookup yields CDR1 SGDLS and CDR2 YYNGEE. CDR3 sequence: CASSVLPNEQFF. As DNA, the CDR3 is TGTGCCAGCAGCGTTCTCCCCAATGAGCAGTTCTTC.

This clonotype was detected many times. The chain links TRBV18 to TRBJ2-5; D uncertain. The germline CDR1 and CDR2 sequences are KGHSH and LQKENI. Trimming shortened V by 4 bases and J by 5 bases, and 11 bases separated the two germline ends. The CDR3 is 13 amino acids. The CDR3 spells CASSLAPRETQYF. The CDR3 DNA reads as TGTGCCAGCTCACTGGCCCCGCGGGAGACCCAGTACTTC.

The DNA of the CDR3 is TGTGCCAGTAGTCGGGGATCTGGAAACACCATATATTTT. Residues: CASSRGSGNTIYF. The V gene is TRBV3-1, the J gene TRBJ1-3, with D unresolved. From germline, CDR1 is LGHDT and CDR2 YNNKEL (reference sequence). The CDR3 sequence is 13 residues long. Trimming took 9 bases from V and 1 from J, leaving 10 bases between them. Full variable domain (rest looked up from reference TRBV3-1 and TRBJ1-3): DTAVSQTPKYLVTQMGNDKSIKCEQNLGHDTMYWYKQDSKKFLKIMFSYNNKELIINETVPNRFSPKSPDKAHLNLHINSLELGDSAVYFCASSRGSGNTIYFGEGSWLTVV.

Many counts were recorded for this clonotype. The J gene is TRBJ2-1, the V gene TRBV28; 7 nucleotides align to TRBD2. V shed 6 bases, J shed 4 bases, and the junction held 9 bases outside the gene matches. CDR1 and CDR2 from the germline V gene are MDHEN and SYDVKM. The CDR3 has 15 residues. CDR3: CASSLQLAGYNEQFF. The CDR3 nucleotides read TGTGCCAGCAGCCTTCAATTAGCGGGTTACAATGAGCAGTTCTTC.

V usage is TRBV4-1 and J usage is TRBJ2-3; D perhaps matches TRBD2 (6 bases). V shed 1 base and J shed 6 bases, with 14 bases lying between them. The CDR3 length is 15 residues. The germline gives CDR1 MGHRA, CDR2 YSYEKL. Here the CDR3 reads CASSQVSLAPDTQYF. DNA of the CDR3: TGCGCCAGCAGCCAAGTGTCCCTAGCGCCGGATACGCAGTATTTT.

This clonotype has more than one count but fewer than ten. The genes are TRBV10-3 and TRBJ2-1; 7 bases line up with TRBD2. This CDR3 has 12 amino acids. V lost 11 bases and J lost 8; bases outside the gene matches: 9. Germline V CDR1 and CDR2: ENHRY, SYGVKD. The CDR3 reads CASAGVRDEQFF. DNA for the CDR3: TGTGCCTCGGCGGGAGTGAGAGATGAGCAGTTCTTC.

This clonotype has more than one count but fewer than ten. The V gene is TRBV29-1, the J gene TRBJ1-3; D uncertain. This CDR3 has 12 amino acids. V was pared by 4 bases and J by 0 bases, with 4 bases between. Germline CDR1 and CDR2: SQVTM and ANQGSEA. The CDR3 is CSVVLSGNTIYF. The CDR3 DNA follows: TGCAGCGTTGTTCTCTCTGGAAACACCATATATTTT. Drawing the rest from reference TRBV29-1 and TRBJ1-3, the complete variable domain is SAVISQKPSRDICQRGTSLTIQCQVDSQVTMMFWYRQQPGQSLTLIATANQGSEATYESGFVIDKFPISRPNLTFSTLTVSNMSPEDSSIYLCSVVLSGNTIYFGEGSWLTVV.

Many counts were recorded for this clonotype. The chain links TRBV2 to TRBJ2-3; TRBD1 agrees at 8 bases. The CDR3 is 16 residues long. Germline trimming cut 6 bases from V and 2 bases from J; bases unmatched to any gene: 10. CDR1 is SNHLY and CDR2 is FYNNEI in the germline V gene. The CDR3 is CASRRTGHQNTDTQYF. DNA of the CDR3: TGTGCCAGCAGGCGGACAGGGCATCAAAACACAGATACGCAGTATTTT.

This chain uses TRBV29-1 with TRBJ2-5, with no clear D. The germline V gene has CDR1 SQVTM and CDR2 ANQGSEA. Trimming removed 2 bases at V and 4 bases at J, with 8 bases between. The CDR3 has 12 residues. The CDR3 sequence: CSVETRPETQYF. The CDR3 nucleotides read TGCAGCGTTGAAACCAGGCCAGAGACCCAGTACTTC.

This clonotype was seen at least ten times. The rearrangement links TRBV3-1 to TRBJ2-5; TRBD2 might be the D (5 bases). Trimming removed 1 base at V and 1 base at J, with 13 bases between. Germline loops: CDR1 LGHDT, CDR2 YNNKEL (reference sequence). The CDR3 runs 16 residues. The CDR3: CASSQVASVSQETQYF. CDR3 sequence (DNA): TGTGCCAGCAGCCAAGTAGCGTCGGTCTCCCAAGAGACCCAGTACTTC.

J is TRBJ2-7 and V is TRBV4-1; possible D gene TRBD2, 6 bases. Germline CDR1 is MGHRA and CDR2 is YSYEKL. This CDR3 contains 16 residues. Trimming pared 1 base from V and 2 bases from J, leaving 15 bases between. The CDR3 region is CASSQGGEALAYEQYF. DNA of the CDR3: TGCGCCAGCAGCCAAGGAGGGGAGGCCCTGGCCTACGAGCAGTACTTC.

The V gene is TRBV19, the J gene TRBJ2-2; perhaps TRBD1 as D (6 bases). The CDR3 consists of 16 residues. With 4 bases removed from V and 3 bases from J, the gap between germline ends came to 15 bases. The germline gives CDR1 LNHDA, CDR2 SQIVND (reference sequence). In nucleotides, the CDR3 is TGTGCCAGTAGTAAGGGGGTCCGAAGCGACACCGGGGAGCTGTTTTTT. Its protein product is CASSKGVRSDTGELFF.

This clonotype was counted only a few times. The V call is TRBV9, the J call TRBJ1-3; D is unclear. CDR1 is SGDLS, CDR2 YYNGEE, per germline. V lost 4 bases and J 0 bases, leaving 11 bases between the germline ends. The CDR3 spans 15 residues. For the CDR3, the DNA is TGTGCCAGCAGCCCTCGACATGCCTCTGGAAACACCATATATTTT. As protein: CASSPRHASGNTIYF.

This clonotype was detected many times. The rearrangement joins TRBV28 to TRBJ2-2; TRBD1 matches at 8 bases. CDR3 length: 15 residues. Germline V lookup: CDR1 MDHEN, CDR2 SYDVKM. The V gene end was trimmed by 6 bases and the J gene end by 1 base; junction bases not matched to a gene: 4. The CDR3 here is CASRSDRGNTGELFF. The CDR3 DNA sequence: TGTGCCAGCAGATCCGACAGGGGGAACACCGGGGAGCTGTTTTTT.

This clonotype was observed a few times. The rearrangement joins TRBV28 to TRBJ2-6; D possibly corresponds to TRBD2 (5 bases). Trimming took 4 bases from V and 0 from J, leaving 13 bases between them. The germline gives CDR1 MDHEN, CDR2 SYDVKM. The CDR3 sequence is 17 residues long. CDR3 in DNA: TGTGCCAGCAGTTGGGCGGGTCTTTTCTCTGGGGCCAACGTCCTGACTTTC. It specifies CASSWAGLFSGANVLTF.

This clonotype showed up just a few times. The rearrangement uses TRBV4-1 and TRBJ1-4; D unresolved. The CDR3 is made up of 16 amino acids. Deletions cut 1 base from V and 5 bases from J, with 14 bases between. The germline gives CDR1 MGHRA, CDR2 YSYEKL. The CDR3 DNA is TGCGCCAGCAGCCAAGTCGGTCCAGTGCCAAATGAAAAACTGTTTTTT. Translation: CASSQVGPVPNEKLFF.

This clonotype has only a few counts. The gene calls are TRBV9 and TRBJ2-5; D not certain. Germline V gene sequence: CDR1 SGDLS, CDR2 YYNGEE. The CDR3 runs 14 residues. Trimming shortened V by 0 bases and J by 2 bases, and 8 bases separated the two germline ends. The CDR3 region is CASSVGTRQETQYF. The CDR3 nucleotides read TGTGCCAGCAGCGTAGGAACGAGGCAAGAGACCCAGTACTTC.

The gene calls are TRBV28 and TRBJ2-5; D might be TRBD1 (6 bases). The CDR3 is 14 amino acids. Trimming left V 2 bases short and J 5 bases short, with 12 bases between. Per germline, CDR1 MDHEN and CDR2 SYDVKM. CDR3 loop: CASSLPQGEETQYF. The CDR3 DNA sequence: TGTGCCAGCAGTTTACCACAGGGTGAGGAGACCCAGTACTTC.

V is TRBV5-1 and J is TRBJ1-5; 9 positions agree with TRBD1. This CDR3 is built from 17 residues. Germline CDR1 is SGHRS and CDR2 is YFSETQ. The junction had 8 bases not matched to a gene; V was cut back by 0 bases and J by 4 bases. CDR3 amino acids: CASSLVGDRVGNQPQHF. CDR3 DNA: TGCGCCAGCAGCTTGGTAGGGGACAGGGTGGGTAATCAGCCCCAGCATTTT.

The chain carries TRBV19 and TRBJ2-1; D possibly uses TRBD1 or TRBD2 (5 bases each). Between the trimmed V and J ends, which lost 3 bases and 2 bases, there was a span of 20 bases. The CDR3 has 18 amino acids. The germline gives CDR1 LNHDA, CDR2 SQIVND (reference sequence). CDR3 bases: TGTGCCAGTAGTATGGGGGAATGGGGCACCAAAGCCTACAATGAGCAGTTCTTC. This sequence encodes CASSMGEWGTKAYNEQFF.

The rearrangement uses TRBV30 and TRBJ1-1; D uncertain. Germline V CDR1 and CDR2: GTSNPN, SVGIG (reference sequence). This CDR3 is 8 amino acids long. V gave up 4 bases and J gave up 10 bases, with 4 bases separating them. The CDR3 coding sequence is TGTGCCTGGACCGCAGCTTTCTTT. It codes for CAWTAAFF.